This TCR beta chain was identified in a study of blood T cell repertoires in COVID-19. Looking at the study overall: Acute and convalescent COVID-19 specimens originated in the United States, Italy and Spain. T cells, B-cell-depleted T cells, or PBMCs provided the cDNA or gDNA that served as material.

J lost 8 bases, V lost 5 bases, and 11 bases had no gene match. This CDR3 region has 15 residues. CDR1 is SGHVS, CDR2 FQNEAQ, per germline. Original methodology: Amplification of reference gene primers provided the estimated nucleated cell counts. Repertoires were generated with immunoSEQ multiplex PCR, while TCRdb's copy carries only in-frame clones and drops some. The DNA gave D and trimming, while V, J and clone size come from that table. This repertoire shows about 34,000 clones, about 85% found once; its top ten account for around 13%. The chain carries TRBV7-8 and TRBJ2-1; 8 nucleotides align to TRBD2. The sequence came from a human donor with acute or convalescent COVID-19. The donor label of this sample is uncertain. Sequenced sample: peripheral blood. The CDR3 nucleotides read TGTGCCAGCAGCCAGCGGGAGTGGATTGCCCATGAGCAGTTCTTC. Protein: CASSQREWIAHEQFF.